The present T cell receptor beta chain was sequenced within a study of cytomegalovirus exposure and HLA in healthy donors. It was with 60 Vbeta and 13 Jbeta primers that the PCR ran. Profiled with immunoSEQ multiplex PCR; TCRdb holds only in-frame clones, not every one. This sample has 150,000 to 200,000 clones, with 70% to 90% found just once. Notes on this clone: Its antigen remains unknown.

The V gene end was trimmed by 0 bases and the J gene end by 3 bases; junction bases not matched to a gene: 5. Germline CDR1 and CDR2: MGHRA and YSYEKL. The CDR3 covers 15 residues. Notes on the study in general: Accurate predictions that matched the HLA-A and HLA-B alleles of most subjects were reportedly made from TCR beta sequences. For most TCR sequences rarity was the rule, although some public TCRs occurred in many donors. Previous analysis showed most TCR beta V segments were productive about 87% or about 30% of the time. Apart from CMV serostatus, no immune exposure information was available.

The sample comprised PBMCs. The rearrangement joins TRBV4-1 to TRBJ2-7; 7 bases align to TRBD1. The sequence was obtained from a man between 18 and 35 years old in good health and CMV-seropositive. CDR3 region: CASSQDLNRGYEQYF. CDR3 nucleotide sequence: TGCGCCAGCAGCCAAGACCTGAACAGGGGCTACGAGCAGTACTTC.